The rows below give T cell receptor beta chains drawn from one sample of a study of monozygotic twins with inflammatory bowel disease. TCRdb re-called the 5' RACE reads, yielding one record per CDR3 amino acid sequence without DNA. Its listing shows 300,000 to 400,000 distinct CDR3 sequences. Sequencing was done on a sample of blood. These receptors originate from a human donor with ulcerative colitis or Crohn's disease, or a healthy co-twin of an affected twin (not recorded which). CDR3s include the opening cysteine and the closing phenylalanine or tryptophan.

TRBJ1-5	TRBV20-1	CSVTRRSVRGGQPQHF
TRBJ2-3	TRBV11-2	CASSRTSGARPPYF
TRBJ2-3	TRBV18	CASSPQDRAVGSTSTDTQYF
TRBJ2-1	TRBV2	CASSDASGGPNEQFF
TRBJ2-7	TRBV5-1	CASSPLDQGTSYEQYF
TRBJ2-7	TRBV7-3	CASSLIHGTYEQYF
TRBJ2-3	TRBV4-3	CASSQVSITDTQYF
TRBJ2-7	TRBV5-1	CASSLGGFSPEQYF
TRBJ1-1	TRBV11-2	CASSLVPGGTEAFF
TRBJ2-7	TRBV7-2	CASSSTGTGDFYEQYF
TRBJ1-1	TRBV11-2	CASTLALPHEAFF
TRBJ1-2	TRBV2	CASSERQARYGYTF
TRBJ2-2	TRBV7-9	CAIPRGPLNTGELFF
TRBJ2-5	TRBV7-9	CASSPIQGAAETQYF
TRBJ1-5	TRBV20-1	CSARETGSQPQHF
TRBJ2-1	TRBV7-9	CASSFVSRSSYNEQFF
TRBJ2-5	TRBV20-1	CSAEPGTSPQETQYF
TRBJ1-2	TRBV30	CAWSHRSFYGYTF
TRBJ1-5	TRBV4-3	CASSPSGYGSNQPQHF
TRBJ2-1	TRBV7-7	CASSITPGTTNEQFF
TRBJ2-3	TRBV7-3	CASSPEHTDTQYF
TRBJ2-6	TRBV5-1	CASSPRRYSGANVLTF
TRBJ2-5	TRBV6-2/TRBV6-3	CASSYAGRPQETQYF
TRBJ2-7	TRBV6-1	CASILTGSSYEQYF
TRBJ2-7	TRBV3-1	CASSHTGKGLSYEQYF
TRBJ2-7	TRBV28	CASSDRKAPYEQYF
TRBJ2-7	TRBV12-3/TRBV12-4	CASSQTRRTYEQYF
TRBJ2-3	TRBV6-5	CASSYEAVKTDTQYF
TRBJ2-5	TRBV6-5	CASSYLLTGSQETQYF
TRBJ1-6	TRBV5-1	CASSYTGTGAAGNSPLHF
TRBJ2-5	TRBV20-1	CSATEDQETQYF
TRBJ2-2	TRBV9	CASSVGIGGPGTGELFF
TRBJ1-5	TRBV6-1	CASNQYRVEQPQHF
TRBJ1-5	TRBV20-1	CSARGQGGNQPQHF
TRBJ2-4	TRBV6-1	CASWTGDAKNIQYF
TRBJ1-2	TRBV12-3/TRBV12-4	CASSLRGYGYTF
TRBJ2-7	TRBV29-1	CSVDRLTSYEQYF
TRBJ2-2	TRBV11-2	CASSPRTGANTGELFF
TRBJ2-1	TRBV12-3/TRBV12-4	CASSRASGGAVEQFF
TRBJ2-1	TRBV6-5	CASSYSPTFYNEQFF
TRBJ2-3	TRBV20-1	CSASEASGGTDTQYF
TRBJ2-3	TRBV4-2	CASSQDLDIFTDTQYF
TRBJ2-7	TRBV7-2	CASSLVGGARSYEQYF
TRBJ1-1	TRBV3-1	CASSPFLRGVKAEAFF
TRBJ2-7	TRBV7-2	CASSLAVVQYF
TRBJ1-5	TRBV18	CASSPLGQSDQPQHF
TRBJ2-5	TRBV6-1	CASTPRQQETQYF
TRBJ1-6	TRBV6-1	CASSGYDRGENSPLHF
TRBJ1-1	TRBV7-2	CASSGFVGRNTEAFF
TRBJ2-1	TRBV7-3	CASSLRVASSYNEQFF
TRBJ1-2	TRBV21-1	CASSSTPLDRTLPYGYTF
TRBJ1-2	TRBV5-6	CASSFGLGRDYGYTF
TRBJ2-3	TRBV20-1	CSARGGQSTDTQYF
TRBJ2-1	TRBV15	CATSRDSGQETYNEQFF
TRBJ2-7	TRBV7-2	CASSSRTSDKDEQYF
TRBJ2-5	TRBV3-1	CASSQVETQYF
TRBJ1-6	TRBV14	CASSLHLRGGIVDSPLHF
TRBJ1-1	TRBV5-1	CASSLQGNTEAFF